The next 21 T cell receptor beta chains were all read from a single sample in a study of control samples from healthy donors and cancer patients. Method: immunoSEQ multiplex PCR; TCRdb's copy keeps in-frame clones and lacks some. The sample shows about 110,000 clones, around 89% of them seen only once. Sequencing used PBMCs. These receptors were taken from a woman between 55 and 75 years old with lung cancer.

This chain joins TRBV30 and TRBJ1-5; no reliable D call. CDR1 and CDR2 from the germline V gene are GTSNPN and SVGIG (reference sequence). This CDR3 spans 13 amino acids. Between the trimmed V and J ends, which lost 2 bases and 6 bases, there was a span of 11 bases. The CDR3 DNA reads TGTGCCTGGAGTCACCAGCCGCGTCAGCCCCAGCATTTT. Amino acid sequence: CAWSHQPRQPQHF.

V and J are TRBV27 and TRBJ1-2; TRBD1 agrees at 9 bases. Germline V CDR1 and CDR2: MNHEY, SMNVEV (reference sequence). V was clipped by 6 bases and J by 0 bases; unmatched bases: 11. The CDR3 contains 17 residues. CDR3 sequence: CASSPSGTGITNYGYTF. CDR3 in DNA: TGTGCCAGCAGCCCGTCCGGGACAGGGATCACTAACTATGGCTACACCTTC.

In its sample, this clone was seen a few times. The V call is TRBV3-1 (or the pseudogene TRBV3-2), the J call TRBJ2-2; D perhaps matches TRBD2 (6 bases). The CDR3 is 15 residues long. Trimming cost V 3 bases and J 5 bases, with 13 bases left between them. Germline assignment: CDR1 LGHDT and CDR2 YNNKEL (reference sequence). The CDR3 DNA follows: TGTGCCAGCAGCCAGGTGGCAGGGAGGACCGGGGAGCTGTTTTTT. Its translation is CASSQVAGRTGELFF.

This chain connects TRBV3-1 (or the pseudogene TRBV3-2) to TRBJ2-7; 8 bases line up with TRBD1. The germline V gene encodes CDR1 LGHDT and CDR2 YNNKEL (reference sequence). CDR3 size: 15 residues. Unmatched junction bases numbered 7, after V lost 0 bases and J lost 6 bases. In DNA form, the CDR3 reads TGTGCCAGCAGCCAAGATTACGCAGGGGGCTCCGAGCAGTACTTC. Translated: CASSQDYAGGSEQYF.

J is TRBJ1-1 and V is TRBV19; TRBD1 aligns across 7 bases. The CDR3 contains 17 residues. Per the germline V gene, CDR1 is LNHDA and CDR2 is SQIVND (reference sequence). V dropped 5 bases and J dropped 8; count of bases not matched to a gene: 20. CDR3 nucleotides: TGTGCCAGTAGTCCACGTGACAGGGTTGGAGGGTTTGCCGAAGCTTTCTTT. Amino acid sequence: CASSPRDRVGGFAEAFF. Combining the CDR3 with reference TRBV19 and TRBJ1-1 gives the whole variable domain DGGITQSPKYLFRKEGQNVTLSCEQNLNHDAMYWYRQDPGQGLRLIYYSQIVNDFQKGDIAEGYSVSREKKESFPLTVTSAQKNPTAFYLCASSPRDRVGGFAEAFFGQGTRLTVV.

The genes are TRBV5-1 and TRBJ1-1; TRBD1 is a possible D gene (6 bases). Germline V gives CDR1 SGHRS, CDR2 YFSETQ. CDR3 length: 13 amino acids. V dropped 4 bases and J dropped 0 bases, with 7 bases sitting between them. The CDR3 loop reads CASSRGMNTEAFF. The CDR3 DNA sequence: TGCGCCAGCAGCAGGGGGATGAACACTGAAGCTTTCTTT.

This clone was seen more than once but under ten times. The CDR3 region has the DNA TGTGCCAGCAGCATGGGACTAGCGGGAGTAGGTGAGCAGTACTTC. Its translation is CASSMGLAGVGEQYF. The rearrangement joins TRBV11-2 to TRBJ2-7, with TRBD2 identical over 14 bases. Germline CDR1 and CDR2: SGHAT and FQNNGV. This CDR3 has 15 residues. The trim removed 5 bases at V and 7 bases at J, leaving 7 bases unmatched.

The chain carries TRBV7-2 and TRBJ2-1; 7 bases align to TRBD2. Unmatched junction bases numbered 7, after V lost 1 base and J lost 4 bases. Germline V gene data show CDR1 as SGHTA and CDR2 as FQGNSA. The CDR3 is 16 residues long. The CDR3 DNA sequence: TGTGCCAGCAGCTTAGTTGGCGGGGGAGTATACAATGAGCAGTTCTTC. This codes for CASSLVGGGVYNEQFF.

The rearrangement joins TRBV10-3 to TRBJ1-2, with D maybe TRBD1 (6 bases). CDR3 length equals 17 residues. Trimming removed 0 bases from V and 1 base from J, with 15 bases in between. Per the germline V gene, CDR1 is ENHRY and CDR2 is SYGVKD. CDR3 in amino acids: CAISESGGGAGNYGYTF. CDR3 sequence (DNA): TGTGCCATCAGTGAGTCTGGCGGGGGGGCCGGTAACTATGGCTACACCTTC.

The rearrangement links TRBV6-6 to TRBJ2-1; no clear D gene. The germline V gene has CDR1 MNHNY and CDR2 SVGAGI (reference sequence). This CDR3 spans 11 amino acids. The V and J ends lost 4 bases and 14 bases respectively, with 12 bases between them. The CDR3 is CASSLLETKFF. The DNA of the CDR3 is TGTGCCAGCAGTTTACTTGAAACAAAGTTCTTC.

V gene TRBV15 combines with J gene TRBJ1-5; D gene uncertain. The CDR3 covers 13 residues. Per germline, CDR1 LNHNV and CDR2 YYDKDF (reference sequence). With 3 bases removed from V and 4 bases from J, the gap between germline ends came to 7 bases. The CDR3 sequence: CATSRSLNQPQHF. Here the CDR3 DNA reads TGTGCCACCAGCAGGTCTTTGAATCAGCCCCAGCATTTT.

The chain couples TRBV7-8 to TRBJ2-3; D is perhaps TRBD2 (5 bases). The germline V gene encodes CDR1 SGHVS and CDR2 FQNEAQ. The CDR3 is made up of 14 amino acids. The ends were cut back, 2 bases at V and 3 bases at J, with 9 bases in the middle. CDR3 sequence reads: CASSLLIATDTQYF. In nucleotides, the CDR3 is TGTGCCAGCAGCTTACTAATAGCGACAGATACGCAGTATTTT.

This sequence joins TRBV6-5 and TRBJ2-4, with D perhaps TRBD1 (5 bases). V lost 0 bases to trimming and J lost 8 bases, with 11 bases between them. This CDR3 is 14 amino acids long. Germline values: CDR1 MNHEY, CDR2 SVGAGI. CDR3 coding DNA: TGTGCCAGCAGTTACTCGGCAGGGTCGGACATTCAGTACTTC. Protein product: CASSYSAGSDIQYF.

This clone was recorded many times. The chain links TRBV7-2 to TRBJ2-5; 7 bases line up with TRBD2. This CDR3 has 14 amino acids. Germline V lookup: CDR1 SGHTA, CDR2 FQGNSA. J was trimmed by 1 base and V by 5 bases; bases with no gene match: 4. The CDR3 reads CASSTGTTQETQYF. The CDR3 nucleotides are TGTGCCAGCAGCACCGGGACTACCCAAGAGACCCAGTACTTC.

The V call is TRBV12-5, the J call TRBJ1-1; a possible D gene is TRBD1 (5 bases). The CDR3 extends over 14 amino acids. V lost 7 bases and J lost 4, with 16 bases in between. Germline-derived CDR1 and CDR2 are LGHNT and FRNRAP. The CDR3 DNA follows: TGTGCTAGTGCCCGGGTCCCTGGGGGCACTGAAGCTTTCTTT. As protein: CASARVPGGTEAFF. Filled out from reference TRBV12-5 and TRBJ1-1, the complete variable domain reads DARVTQTPRHKVTEMGQEVTMRCQPILGHNTVFWYRQTMMQGLELLAYFRNRAPLDDSGMPKDRFSAEMPDATLATLKIQPSEPRDSAVYFCASARVPGGTEAFFGQGTRLTVV.

The chain employs TRBV19 and TRBJ2-7; TRBD1 matches at 9 bases. This CDR3 is built from 16 residues. V lost 3 bases to trimming and J lost 1 base; unmatched junction nucleotides: 7. CDR1 LNHDA and CDR2 SQIVND come from the germline V gene (reference sequence). The CDR3 spells CASSILPGQGSYEQYF. The CDR3 nucleotides read TGTGCCAGTAGTATTCTCCCGGGACAGGGATCCTACGAGCAGTACTTC.

Here the CDR3 reads CASSLWGSKQETQYF. The CDR3 coding sequence is TGCGCCAGCAGCTTGTGGGGTTCGAAACAAGAGACCCAGTACTTC. The V call is TRBV5-1, the J call TRBJ2-5; D unresolved. Between the trimmed V and J ends, which lost 1 base and 2 bases, there was a span of 12 bases. Germline loops: CDR1 SGHRS, CDR2 YFSETQ. The CDR3 runs 15 residues.

The chain carries TRBV7-6 and TRBJ2-1; D possibly matches TRBD1 or TRBD2 (5 bases each). There are 18 residues in the CDR3. Looked up from germline, CDR1 is SGHVS and CDR2 is FNYEAQ. V was pared by 3 bases and J by 1 base, with 19 bases between. CDR3 DNA: TGTGCCAGCAGCTTCTATAACCCCGGGACGGCATCCTACAATGAGCAGTTCTTC. Translation gives CASSFYNPGTASYNEQFF.

The gene calls are TRBV12-5 and TRBJ2-3; 7 bases agree with TRBD2. Looked up from germline, CDR1 is LGHNT and CDR2 is FRNRAP. V gave up 3 bases and J gave up 4 bases; unmatched junction bases: 4. The CDR3 sequence is 14 residues long. The CDR3 loop reads CASGFGGSSDTQYF. The CDR3 nucleotides are TGTGCTAGTGGTTTCGGCGGGAGCTCAGATACGCAGTATTTT.

V is TRBV18 and J is TRBJ2-7; D is possibly TRBD1 or TRBD2 (5 bases each). Germline loops: CDR1 KGHSH, CDR2 LQKENI. CDR3 size: 15 residues. The ends were cut back, 3 bases at V and 6 bases at J, with 18 bases in the middle. CDR3 protein: CASSPLGVEGGEQYF. The CDR3 DNA reads TGTGCCAGCTCACCCCTAGGGGTTGAGGGTGGCGAGCAGTACTTC.

The J gene is TRBJ1-3, the V gene TRBV7-2, with D tentatively TRBD1 (6 bases). CDR3 length: 17 amino acids. The germline V gene encodes CDR1 SGHTA and CDR2 FQGNSA. V lost 2 bases and J 0 bases, leaving 14 bases between the germline ends. The CDR3, as DNA: TGTGCCAGCAGCTTAAGAGGGACAACAGACTCTGGAAACACCATATATTTT. The encoded protein is CASSLRGTTDSGNTIYF. The whole variable domain, filled in from reference TRBV7-2 and TRBJ1-3, reads GAGVSQSPSNKVTEKGKDVELRCDPISGHTALYWYRQSLGQGLEFLIYFQGNSAPDKSGLPSDRFSAERTGGSVSTLTIQRTQQEDSAVYLCASSLRGTTDSGNTIYFGEGSWLTVV.